The clone carrying this T cell receptor (beta chain) has a handful of counts. What it binds is not known. The data belong to a study of CD8 T cells in ankylosing spondylitis. General study points: Typical of ankylosing spondylitis blood, it appeared, was a TCR beta motif of under 10 highly homologous variants. Disease-linked clones reportedly concentrated significantly in matched ankylosing spondylitis synovial fluid. Past research had described some motif variants in reactive arthritis synovial fluid and blood.

The authors made TCR beta libraries by quantitative 5'-RACE with molecular barcodes. TCRdb processed the 5' RACE reads anew with MiXCR; each CDR3 protein has one entry. The repertoire holds 200,000 to 300,000 distinct CDR3 sequences, with more than 9% as singletons. This CDR3 comprises 14 residues. Germline V gene data show CDR1 as SQVTM and CDR2 as ANQGSEA. V was cut by 6 bases and J by 0 bases, with 11 bases left in between. This chain connects TRBV29-1 to TRBJ2-2; possibly TRBD1 for D (5 bases). The sequence came from a male donor with ankylosing spondylitis or in good health (not recorded which). Sequenced input: blood, either unsorted or a sorted T cell fraction (not recorded which). CDR3 bases: TGCAGCGTGAAGGTACAGGCGAACACCGGGGAGCTGTTTTTT. This codes for CSVKVQANTGELFF.